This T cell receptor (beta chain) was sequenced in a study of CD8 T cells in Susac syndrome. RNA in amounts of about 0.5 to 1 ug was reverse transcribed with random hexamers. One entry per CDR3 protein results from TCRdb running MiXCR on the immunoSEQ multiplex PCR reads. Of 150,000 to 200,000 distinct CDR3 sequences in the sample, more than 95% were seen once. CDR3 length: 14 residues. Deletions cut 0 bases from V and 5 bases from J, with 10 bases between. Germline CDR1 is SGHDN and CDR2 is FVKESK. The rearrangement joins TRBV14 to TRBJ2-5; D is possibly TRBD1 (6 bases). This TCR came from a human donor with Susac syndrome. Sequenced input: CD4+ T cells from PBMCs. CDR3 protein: CASSQDAQGETQYF. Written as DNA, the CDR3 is TGTGCCAGCAGCCAAGATGCCCAGGGGGAGACCCAGTACTTC.